This TCR beta chain was captured by sequencing in a study of cytomegalovirus exposure and HLA in healthy donors (dated 2017 in TCRdb). Regarding the study in general: An earlier analysis of 587 of the donors reported 250 to 300 Gb of sequence data and some 110 million unique TCR beta sequences obtained from around 170 million T cells. Approximately 330 gigabases of sequencing data and approximately 91 million unique TCR sequences made up an early release that covered approximately 620 HLA-typed donors. The genetic ancestry cluster associated with self-reported Caucasian donors included 80% to 90% of the approximately 430 genotyped donors. The study was designed to test whether signatures of past pathogen exposure could be identified by cataloging public T cell receptors. The study profiled the T cell repertoires of approximately 700 subjects by immunosequencing and related them to cytomegalovirus serostatus. A separate validation cohort of about 110 different subjects was used in addition to the 666-subject first cohort. The study combined high-throughput TCR immunosequencing, statistical association of individual TCRs with disease status, and machine learning to predict cytomegalovirus infection status. To study patterns of TCR occurrence, a later analysis re-analyzed previously published TCR beta repertoires from hundreds of donors and added high-resolution HLA genotyping. The later analysis used no new phenotypic data to find candidate immune exposures, relying instead on TCR beta sequences and their occurrence across donors. An earlier analysis of 587 of the donors used high-throughput TCR beta sequencing to judge whether each TCR beta V gene segment behaved as functional or pseudogenic. Donor age, sex, ethnicity and CMV serostatus were compiled alongside the repertoire data. A later genetic analysis took genome-wide SNP genotypes for about three fifths of the 666 donors and used that subset as a discovery cohort. Every repertoire in the discovery cohort had been generated on one and the same sequencing platform. HLA typing covered class I and class II loci at four-digit resolution. Typing coverage differed by locus: A, B, C, DRB1 and DQB1 were typed in roughly 620-630 donors, DQA1 in 522, DPA1 in around 600, and DPB1 in around 440. Roughly five DR-DQ haplotypes were handled as single units for association and clustering, since linkage in the cohort was strong. Among about 390 genotyped donors of the cohort, an average of around 240,000 unique TCR beta nucleotide sequences were sequenced per donor, about a sixth of them non-productive. What the study reported, not specific to this receptor: A later analysis reported that several top co-occurrence clusters appeared linked to parvovirus B19, influenza, CMV and Epstein-Barr virus. A total of roughly 160 TCR beta chains were listed by the study as associated with cytomegalovirus. In a later analysis, HLA-associated TCR beta chains showed more clonal expansion and lower generation probabilities than non-associated chains that were equally common. Sequencing depth was assumed to be roughly uniform across donors in the presence/absence analyses, though that assumption may not hold. In both the original and validation cohorts, the classifier was reported to diagnose cytomegalovirus status with high specificity and sensitivity. A later genetic analysis reported fewer N-insertions in productive TCRs among donors in an Asian-associated ancestry cluster than the roughly 700-donor mean. The earlier analysis of approximately 590 of the donors excluded approximately 17 rarely observed V segments, including chromosome 9 orphons, because counts were too low. Some IMGT-functional V segments, including TRBV6-2 and TRBV6-3, could not be told apart with the 87-base-pair reads, so those segments were excluded. Most TCR sequences were seen in very few donors, while some public TCRs were found in many individuals. A few of the identified cytomegalovirus-associated TCR beta chains were confirmed in vitro to be specific for cytomegalovirus antigens. Linkage disequilibrium might explain the correlated functional status among segregating V segments, but an unknown experimental factor could not be excluded. In an earlier analysis of 587 of the donors, most TCR beta V segments appeared in productive rearrangements about 90% or about 30% of the time, broadly matching IMGT annotations. A further reported finding was that TCR beta sequences accurately predicted the HLA-A and HLA-B alleles for most subjects in the first cohort. In a later analysis, TCR association rates were found to vary across HLA loci, with the most associated TCRs seen for DRB1 alleles and the fewest for HLA-C alleles. HLA typing was unavailable for some donors at each locus, so association tests used only the typed subset. The authors suggested that the approach could potentially be generalized to other disease states and immunological phenotypes. CMV serostatus was the only immune exposure information available for the cohort. The sequencing pipeline was judged likely to have produced a cluster of highly shared sequence variants as a technical artifact. A later analysis found that most CMV-associated TCR beta chains appeared HLA-restricted, with HLA associations seemingly driven largely by CMV exposure. When HLA alleles, especially DR and DQ, strongly co-occurred, attributing TCR associations to individual alleles was difficult. At a false discovery rate of 0.05, a later analysis linked about 17,000 TCR beta sequences to specific HLA alleles. The cohort was sequenced for TCR beta chains only, and without alpha or paired-chain data the features that could be detected were limited. In a later genetic analysis, a missense DCLRE1C variant was associated with V-gene and J-gene trimming of TCR beta chains, and the association was replicated in an independent cohort.

The germline V gene encodes CDR1 SGHRS and CDR2 YFSETQ. The trim is 0 bases for V and 5 bases for J, with a gap of 12 bases between the germline ends. There are 14 amino acids in the CDR3, from cysteine to phenylalanine inclusive. This entry keeps only the CDR3 DNA: 42 bases, framed from base 1. The library was obtained by the immunoSEQ multiplex PCR assay. A mixture of 60 forward primers for TCR Vbeta segments and 13 reverse primers for TCR Jbeta segments was used in the multiplex PCR. The CDR3 region of rearranged TCR beta genes was amplified from genomic DNA by a multiplex PCR assay. On the Illumina HiSeq System, the amplified TCR beta libraries were sequenced as 87-base-pair reads. On the authors' methods: In a later analysis, some 80 million unique TCR beta chains were counted across the approximately 620 repertoires, and roughly 11 million of these chains were shared by at least two donors. Raw reads were error-corrected and collapsed into unique sequences with a nearest-neighbor algorithm that merged closely related sequences to remove PCR and sequencing errors. To assign V, D and J gene segments, CDR3 sequences were aligned to IMGT reference sequences. For a sequence to be retained, a match of at least six nucleotides to both a V gene segment and a J gene segment was required. A rearrangement was called productive if the CDR3 had no stop codons and remained in frame with V and J, and every other rearrangement was called non-productive. Following IMGT convention, CDR3 was defined as the stretch from the second conserved V-encoded cysteine to the conserved J-encoded phenylalanine. In an earlier analysis of roughly 610 of the donors, sequences lacking an unambiguous match to a single V gene segment were excluded. In an earlier analysis of around 600 of the donors, V segments were called functional above 56.7% productive rearrangements and were called segregating when the between-donor standard deviation exceeded 5%. A statistical classification framework was built to diagnose cytomegalovirus status from the catalog of TCR beta chain sequences. In a later analysis, TCR nucleotide sequences were compared against IMGT/GENE-DB human TR gene sequences so that V and J genes could be assigned. A later analysis assigned CDR3 sequences and most-parsimonious VDJ recombination scenarios with the TCRdist pipeline. In a later analysis, each TCR beta chain was defined by its CDR3 amino acid sequence together with its V-gene family, and reads without a unique V-gene family were excluded. As a way to deal with suspected cross-contamination and a sequencing artifact, a later analysis dropped over 550 nucleotide sequences that were highly shared and had low generation probability. A later analysis calculated a clonal expansion index for each public chain from normalized within-repertoire ranks of inferred template counts. In a later analysis, generation probabilities were computed using a VDJ recombination model fitted to out-of-frame rearrangements, and the results were checked against IGoR. In a later analysis, TCR-TCR, TCR-HLA and TCR-CMV co-occurrence was scored with hypergeometric tests, and a repertoire-size bias correction was applied to TCR pairs. In a later analysis, false discovery rates were estimated by permuting HLA or CMV assignments 20 times. In a later analysis, co-occurring TCRs were grouped using DBSCAN, with TCRdist sequence similarity added in when clustering inside HLA-allele-positive subsets. Co-occurrence clustering excluded repertoires with fewer than 30,000 or more than 120,000 public chains, plus five with anomalous nucleotide sharing. TCRdb holds this immuneACCESS table with in-frame rearrangements only. Some clones are missing; in checked studies, unresolved V genes explain under half, and the rest has no known cause. From that table come the V and J calls and clone size; the DNA was used to work out D and trimming. In all, the sample holds about 150,000 clones, and over 60% of those were seen once. The ten most abundant clones make up under 7.5% of the sample.

The cohort was made up of 666 healthy bone marrow donors. Cohort members were all nominally healthy when sampled, although unrecorded immune exposures were likely present. The donor tested CMV seronegative and was one of the 352 seronegative cohort members. Every donor gave a peripheral blood sample, and the peripheral blood mononuclear cells from that sample were used for TCR beta sequencing. The Qiagen DNeasy Blood Extraction Kit was used to extract genomic DNA from the blood cell samples. With respect to this clone: Its antigen is unknown. No base-level quality is on record; no much larger clone is a single base apart.

The receptor's source is a woman aged 55 to 70 in good health and CMV-seronegative. The V and J segments used are TRBV5-1 and TRBJ2-7, with TRBD2 tentatively as D gene (6 bases match). The sequenced sample consisted of PBMCs. The CDR3 reads as follows: CASSLAPGVDEQYF. The DNA is as follows: TGCGCCAGCAGCTTGGCTCCGGGAGTCGACGAGCAGTACTTC.